The 2 T cell receptor beta chains below come from one sample, sequenced in a study of blood T cell repertoires in COVID-19. Here immunoSEQ multiplex PCR was the method, and the copy in TCRdb shows in-frame clones only, minus some. The table records a few hundred thousand clones, more than 85% of them present only once. The sequenced sample consisted of peripheral blood. These TCRs come from a middle-aged man with active or convalescent COVID-19.

This chain links TRBV6-1 with TRBJ1-2, with D possibly TRBD1 on 5 matching bases. The V end was cut by 1 base, the J end by 5 bases, with 20 bases between. The CDR3 has 17 residues. Germline values: CDR1 MNHNS, CDR2 SASEGT. CDR3 amino acids: CASSEGGRISFAYGYTF. CDR3 nucleotide sequence: TGTGCCAGCAGTGAAGGGGGCCGCATTAGCTTCGCTTATGGCTACACCTTC.

V and J are TRBV5-4 and TRBJ2-1; 11 nucleotides agree with TRBD2. In germline, CDR1 is SGHNT, CDR2 YYREEE (reference sequence). This CDR3 spans 15 amino acids. The J segment lost 11 bases and the V segment lost 5 bases, leaving 12 bases of the junction unmatched. The CDR3, as DNA: TGTGCCAGCAGTCCGGGGACTAGCGGAGCTTCTAAGCAGTTCTTC. This sequence encodes CASSPGTSGASKQFF.